The clone carrying this T cell receptor beta chain was seen more than once but under ten times. Its antigen is unidentified. This sample is part of a study of regulatory T cells in long-lasting Graves disease. Study-level results: Under persistent disease, TRBV28, TRBJ1-2 and TRBJ2-5 were used preferentially.

The authors built TCR beta libraries using iRepertoire HTBI primers and Arm-PCR of CDR3 regions. In the original analysis: The identification of 62 TRBV and roughly 14 TRBJ segments was made across samples. Via MiXCR, TCRdb re-called the multiplex PCR reads, giving one row per CDR3 protein. It is TCRdb's table, rather than the study itself, that gives the V and J calls and clone size. This table holds 350,000 to 550,000 distinct CDR3 sequences, roughly 17% found once. The CDR3 contains 14 residues. Germline loops: CDR1 DFQATT, CDR2 SNEGSKA (reference sequence). Trimming cost V 0 bases and J 0 bases, with 6 bases left between them. Sample time point: newly diagnosed GD, antithyroid drugs for less than 3 months. PBMCs were the source of the RNA used for TCR sequencing. The peripheral blood volume drawn was 8.5 to 9 milliliters, and it was collected into EDTA tubes. The same sample was also used in a study of T cells in Graves' hyperthyroidism and ophthalmopathy.

Material: peripheral blood mononuclear cells (PBMCs), obtained at new diagnosis, from a patient treated with antithyroid drugs. This chain joins TRBV20-1 and TRBJ2-4; the D is unclear. This receptor was identified in a woman in her late teens or twenties with Graves disease. Written as DNA, the CDR3 is TGCAGTGCTAGAGAGAGAGTAGCCAAAAACATTCAGTACTTC. This codes for CSARERVAKNIQYF.